Listed here are 9 T cell receptor beta chains from one sample, sequenced in a study of blood T cell repertoires in COVID-19. Profiled with immunoSEQ multiplex PCR; TCRdb holds only in-frame clones, not every one. This sample has 100,000 to 120,000 clones, with approximately 82% found just once. The sample consisted of peripheral blood. The source is a woman in her 70s with acute or convalescent COVID-19.

This sequence joins TRBV10-1 and TRBJ1-1; D might be TRBD1 (5 bases). The CDR3 consists of 17 residues. Germline V gene data show CDR1 as WNHNN and CDR2 as SYGVQD (reference sequence). V was clipped by 3 bases and J by 4 bases, with 21 bases between them. The CDR3 reads CASSDGRVSGGGTEAFF. The CDR3, as DNA: TGCGCCAGCAGTGATGGCCGAGTTTCTGGGGGAGGCACTGAAGCTTTCTTT.

In this sample, this clone turned up a few times. The chain has TRBV6-5 and TRBJ2-5; D may be TRBD2 (5 bases). V shed 6 bases and J shed 1 base, with 12 bases lying between them. Germline V CDR1 and CDR2: MNHEY, SVGAGI. CDR3 length equals 14 residues. The CDR3 DNA sequence: TGTGCCAGCAGGCGGGTACAGCTCCAAGAGACCCAGTACTTC. Amino acid sequence: CASRRVQLQETQYF.

The sample holds a few counts of this clone. The chain combines TRBV6-5 with TRBJ1-2; 8 bases agree with TRBD1. V gave up 4 bases and J gave up 5 bases; unmatched junction bases: 12. This CDR3 has 16 residues. Germline CDR1 reads MNHEY; CDR2 reads SVGAGI. The CDR3 DNA follows: TGTGCCAGCAGTTCCAACCCCATCAGGGGGCTGTATGGCTACACCTTC. It specifies CASSSNPIRGLYGYTF.

This clone came up once. DNA for the CDR3: TGTGCCAGCAGTTTCCTGGCAGGGGCCTACGAGCAGTACTTC. Amino acids: CASSFLAGAYEQYF. The chain couples TRBV27 to TRBJ2-7, with D maybe TRBD1 (6 bases). V was pared by 3 bases and J by 2 bases, with 11 bases between. The CDR3 is 14 amino acids. In germline, CDR1 is MNHEY, CDR2 SMNVEV (reference sequence).

The V call is TRBV6-5, the J call TRBJ1-6, with D possibly TRBD1 on 6 matching bases. Per the germline V gene, CDR1 is MNHEY and CDR2 is SVGAGI. The CDR3 has 14 amino acids. V lost 5 bases and J 7 bases, leaving 12 bases between the germline ends. The CDR3 DNA reads TGTGCCAGCAGTCAGGGGCGACCGAATTCACCCCTCCACTTT. Protein sequence: CASSQGRPNSPLHF.

CDR3: CASSQDHRDQGTQYF. The CDR3, as DNA: TGCGCCAGCAGCCAAGATCACAGGGACCAAGGTACGCAGTATTTT. This sequence joins TRBV4-1 and TRBJ2-3; TRBD1 might be the D (6 bases). Trimming took 0 bases from V and 8 from J, leaving 15 bases between them. The CDR3 contains 15 residues. Germline CDR1 MGHRA, CDR2 YSYEKL.

J is TRBJ2-5 and V is TRBV28, with TRBD2 matching 8 bases. This CDR3 is 15 amino acids long. Germline V gene sequence: CDR1 MDHEN, CDR2 SYDVKM. The V gene end was trimmed by 5 bases and the J gene end by 4 bases; junction bases not matched to a gene: 9. The CDR3 loop is CASSVTGTRRETQYF. The CDR3 bases are TGTGCCAGCAGTGTGACCGGGACTAGGCGAGAGACCCAGTACTTC.

The rearrangement joins TRBV7-2 to TRBJ1-2; unclear D gene. The V gene lost 1 base and the J gene lost 4 bases, with 10 bases spanning the gap. CDR3 length: 14 amino acids. Per germline, CDR1 SGHTA and CDR2 FQGNSA. The CDR3 is CASSLGFQVYGYTF. In nucleotides, the CDR3 is TGTGCCAGCAGCTTAGGTTTCCAGGTCTATGGCTACACCTTC.

This chain links TRBV6-2 or TRBV6-3 with TRBJ1-2; TRBD1 is a possible D gene (5 bases). Trimming took off 2 bases at V and 1 base at J, with 11 bases between the two ends. The CDR3 is made up of 15 amino acids. Per the germline V gene, CDR1 is MNHEY and CDR2 is SVGEGT. The CDR3, as DNA: TGTGCCAGCAGTTACAGGGGCAGCCATAACTATGGCTACACCTTC. This sequence encodes CASSYRGSHNYGYTF.